A single T cell receptor (beta chain) is shown here with its context. The specificity of this receptor is unknown. The sample holds no much larger clone one base away, and base qualities are not on file. The data are from a study of T cell changes during pregnancy in multiple sclerosis (dated by TCRdb to the late 2010s). Regarding the research as a whole: In women with multiple sclerosis, the researchers looked at how the T cell repertoire shifted as pregnancy progressed.

The germline V gene (reference sequence) supplies CDR1 MNHEY and CDR2 SMNVEV. V is shortened by 0 bases, J by 6 bases, and the region joining them spans 8 bases. From the cysteine up to the phenylalanine, the CDR3 has a length of 14 residues. Kept here is only the CDR3 DNA, which spans 42 bases and is read in frame from base 1. Library method: the immunoSEQ multiplex PCR assay. The table was pulled from immuneACCESS by TCRdb, which kept in-frame rearrangements only. Such tables lose some clones; where checked, under half of the loss comes from unresolved V genes, and the rest has no known cause. The sample table records tens of thousands of clones; around 93% of these occur just once. Of the sample, less than 4.5% falls within the top ten clones.

The rearrangement joined TRBV27 to TRBJ2-2, and the D gene may be TRBD1, 6 bases matching. The sequences come from CD8+ T cells from peripheral blood mononuclear cells, collected in the second trimester of pregnancy. The clonotype originates from a female donor with multiple sclerosis, enrolled in a pregnancy study. In nucleotides, the sequence is TGTGCCAGCAGTTTATCAACAGGGTCCGGGGAGCTGTTTTTT. This sequence encodes CASSLSTGSGELFF.